The 14 T cell receptor beta chains below were found in one sample sequenced in a study of T cell responses to AZD1222 COVID-19 vaccine. TCRdb's table, derived via immunoSEQ multiplex PCR, lists solely in-frame clones and lacks some. The data contain 95,000 to 150,000 clones, around 83% of them singletons. Material: peripheral blood, obtained 28 days after the second AZD1222 dose. These TCRs come from an adult who received the AZD1222 COVID-19 vaccine.

The rearrangement uses TRBV27 and TRBJ2-3; D may correspond to TRBD1 or TRBD2 (5 bases each). Trimming took off 1 base at V and 3 bases at J, with 11 bases between the two ends. The CDR3 has 15 residues. Germline V gene data show CDR1 as MNHEY and CDR2 as SMNVEV (reference sequence). CDR3 amino acids: CASSLWVGGTDTQYF. Here the CDR3 DNA reads TGTGCCAGCAGTTTATGGGTTGGGGGTACAGATACGCAGTATTTT.

This clone was seen a handful of times. This chain uses TRBV10-1 with TRBJ1-1; D gene uncertain. V dropped 6 bases and J dropped 3 bases, with 8 bases sitting between them. Germline CDR1 is WNHNN and CDR2 is SYGVQD (reference sequence). The CDR3 sequence is 12 residues long. DNA for the CDR3: TGCGCCAGCAGGGGTGGTGACACTGAAGCTTTCTTT. Encoded protein: CASRGGDTEAFF.

The J gene is TRBJ2-5, the V gene TRBV5-1; D unresolved. The CDR3 runs 15 residues. In germline, CDR1 is SGHRS, CDR2 YFSETQ. The germline V and J ends were trimmed by 4 bases and 0 bases, with 13 bases remaining between them. The CDR3 loop is CASSRLTLNQETQYF. In DNA, the CDR3 is TGCGCCAGCAGCAGGCTGACACTGAACCAAGAGACCCAGTACTTC.

The genes are TRBV3-1 (or the pseudogene TRBV3-2) and TRBJ2-7; 7 bases match TRBD1. CDR3 length equals 14 residues. The trim removed 3 bases at V and 4 bases at J, leaving 6 bases unmatched. Germline CDR1 is LGHDT and CDR2 is YNNKEL (reference sequence). CDR3 sequence (DNA): TGTGCCAGCAGCCATACAGGGGCTGGATACGAGCAGTACTTC. Protein product: CASSHTGAGYEQYF.

This rearrangement joins TRBV7-6 to TRBJ2-7; maybe TRBD2 (6 bases). The CDR3 has 15 amino acids. Germline values: CDR1 SGHVS, CDR2 FNYEAQ. Between the trimmed V and J ends, which lost 2 bases and 5 bases, there was a span of 16 bases. CDR3 nucleotides: TGTGCCAGCAGCTTATACGGCAGGGAGGCCAACGAGCAGTACTTC. Translated: CASSLYGREANEQYF.

This clone was detected only a few times. The chain is built from TRBV27 and TRBJ2-1, with 13 bases fitting TRBD2. This CDR3 has 13 amino acids. Germline CDR1 MNHEY, CDR2 SMNVEV (reference sequence). J gave up 15 bases and V 5 bases, and 7 bases lay outside the gene matches. CDR3 in DNA: TGTGCCAGCAGTCAGTGGACTAGCGGGGGTTTGTTCTTC. This codes for CASSQWTSGGLFF.

The V and J genes are TRBV6-6 and TRBJ1-5, with TRBD1 as a possible D gene (5 bases). This CDR3 region has 15 residues. The germline V gene has CDR1 MNHNY and CDR2 SVGAGI (reference sequence). Between the trimmed V and J ends, which lost 5 bases and 5 bases, there was a span of 16 bases. For the CDR3, the DNA is TGTGCCAGCAGTAGACAGATACAAAGGGATCAGCCCCAGCATTTT. As protein: CASSRQIQRDQPQHF.

This chain connects TRBV5-1 to TRBJ2-4, with TRBD1 matching over 10 bases. This CDR3 contains 16 residues. Germline CDR1 is SGHRS and CDR2 is YFSETQ. The V gene end was trimmed by 0 bases and the J gene end by 4 bases; junction bases not matched to a gene: 4. CDR3 sequence reads: CASSLVGTGEKNIQYF. The CDR3 bases are TGCGCCAGCAGCTTGGTGGGGACAGGGGAAAAAAACATTCAGTACTTC.

V gene TRBV3-1 (or the pseudogene TRBV3-2) combines with J gene TRBJ1-6; possibly TRBD1 for D (6 bases). Between the trimmed V and J ends, which lost 4 bases and 7 bases, there was a span of 11 bases. Germline-derived CDR1 and CDR2 are LGHDT and YNNKEL (reference sequence). The CDR3 length is 14 residues. CDR3 DNA sequence: TGTGCCAGCAGCCTAACCGGGGGCAATTCACCCCTCCACTTT. The encoded protein is CASSLTGGNSPLHF.

This clone was detected only a few times. The gene calls are TRBV7-2 and TRBJ1-3; no firm D call. The germline gives CDR1 SGHTA, CDR2 FQGNSA. Trimming cost V 1 base and J 2 bases, with 6 bases left between them. This CDR3 region has 14 residues. The CDR3 nucleotides are TGTGCCAGCAGCTTAGGGTTCACTGGAAACACCATATATTTT. This encodes CASSLGFTGNTIYF.

This chain links TRBV5-1 with TRBJ1-6; 10 bases are a match to TRBD1. Trimming removed 7 bases from V and 18 bases from J; junction bases left unmatched: 16. The CDR3 has 14 residues. The germline gives CDR1 SGHRS, CDR2 YFSETQ. CDR3 nucleotide sequence: TGCGCCAGCCGCGAAGGACAGGGGGGGCCTTGGCGCCACTTT. It codes for CASREGQGGPWRHF. The full variable domain, its missing parts supplied by reference TRBV5-1 and TRBJ1-6, is KAGVTQTPRYLIKTRGQQVTLSCSPISGHRSVSWYQQTPGQGLQFLFEYFSETQRNKGNFPGRFSGRQFSNSRSEMNVSTLELGDSALYLCASREGQGGPWRHFGNGTRLTVT.

This chain joins TRBV27 and TRBJ1-2; D perhaps matches TRBD1 (6 bases). The CDR3 spans 13 residues. Per the germline V gene, CDR1 is MNHEY and CDR2 is SMNVEV (reference sequence). V was pared by 5 bases and J by 8 bases, with 15 bases between. CDR3 DNA: TGTGCCAGCAGTGCAACAGGGTTTCGCGGCTACACCTTC. The encoded protein is CASSATGFRGYTF.

The CDR3 sequence is CASSFLAGTDTQYF. CDR3 DNA sequence: TGTGCCAGCAGCTTCTTAGCGGGGACGGATACGCAGTATTTT. The chain links TRBV5-6 to TRBJ2-3; 8 bases are a match to TRBD2. The V and J ends lost 2 bases and 6 bases, in that order; junction bases with no gene match: 5. The CDR3 spans 14 residues. In germline, CDR1 is SGHDT, CDR2 YYEEEE.

The J gene is TRBJ2-7, the V gene TRBV10-1, with TRBD1 matching 7 bases. The CDR3 sequence is 14 residues long. J lost 2 bases, V lost 2 bases, and 3 bases had no gene match. Germline V gene sequence: CDR1 WNHNN, CDR2 SYGVQD (reference sequence). The CDR3 is CASSEGQDAYEQYF. The CDR3 DNA follows: TGCGCCAGCAGTGAGGGACAGGATGCCTACGAGCAGTACTTC.